This T cell receptor beta chain comes out of a study of human T cells and chemical hapten exposure. Study-wide background: Per-sample TCR yields varied mainly from small pooled library volume differences.

Overall study findings and caveats: Correlating positively with patch test score were the PT1 expanded TCR counts.

Within the library, unique molecular identifiers were attached to each individual cDNA molecule. MiXCR was run by TCRdb on the RACE reads, yielding one entry per CDR3 protein. Found here are around 39,000 distinct CDR3 sequences, around 6.4% of them singletons; the top ten hold 8% to 9.5%. This sample's time point: patch test 1, 2 weeks after DPC sensitization. Treatment specified: therapeutic diphenylcyclopropenone sensitization with weekly scalp DPC. It was unfractionated whole blood from which total RNA was extracted. This clonotype was seen a handful of times. Its specificity is unknown. The CDR3 has 13 residues. Germline CDR1 and CDR2: SGHRS and YFSETQ. Deletions cut 3 bases from V and 6 bases from J, with 13 bases between.

Here the sequenced sample was whole blood, taken in connection with sensitization to the hapten diphenylcyclopropenone (DPC). The chain employs TRBV5-1 and TRBJ2-7; no clear D. The TCR originated in a woman aged 25 to 45 with alopecia areata. Some clones in this sample may be carry-over from other donors' samples. CDR3 in amino acids: CASSSGSLGEQYF. DNA for the CDR3: TGCGCCAGCAGCTCCGGGTCACTTGGCGAGCAGTACTTC.